This T cell receptor beta chain was identified in a study of blood T cells in healthy people across ages. Study-level results: It was not possible, with unsorted PBMCs, to conclusively compare naive and antigen-experienced cells. Long-lived and aged donors differed, with more naive CD4+ cells and higher diversity in the long-lived.

Together with a sample-barcoded 5' primer, a J-beta primer mix was included in a second PCR lasting roughly 6 to 12 cycles. TCRdb re-called the 5' RACE reads through MiXCR, storing one row per CDR3 protein. The table records fewer than 700,000 distinct CDR3 sequences, 40% to 50% of them present only once. Trimming removed 4 bases at V and 6 bases at J, with 7 bases between. This CDR3 is 11 amino acids long. The germline gives CDR1 SGHAT, CDR2 FQNNGV. On this clonotype: Its antigen is unknown.

V gene TRBV11-2 combines with J gene TRBJ2-7; D gene ambiguous. This TCR was sampled from a man at least 80 years old in good health. Sequenced input: blood. The CDR3 loop reads CASSSHFEQYF. CDR3 coding DNA: TGTGCCAGCAGCTCCCATTTCGAGCAGTACTTC.